This T cell receptor (beta chain) appears in the sequencing data of a study of T cells in localized non-small cell lung cancer. Notes on the study in general: Heterogeneity remains possible, as sequencing covered one tumor region only. Maximal T cell clonality occurred in uninvolved adjacent lung, with tumor ranking below it. Researchers found a median approximately 53 of the top 100 tumor clones in adjacent lung.

TCRdb's table, derived via immunoSEQ multiplex PCR, lists solely in-frame clones and lacks some. The data hold approximately 140,000 clones, with 89% observed a single time. Trimming took 1 base from V and 3 from J, leaving 7 bases between them. CDR1 is MNHEY, CDR2 SVGAGI, per germline. CDR3 length: 14 amino acids. As regards this clone: Its specificity is not known.

The material was peripheral blood, obtained before any cancer treatment. This chain uses TRBV6-5 with TRBJ1-5; D gene unclear. This receptor was obtained from a female donor over 55 with stage I lung adenocarcinoma. CDR3 amino acids: CASSYLGVNQPQHF. In DNA form, the CDR3 reads TGTGCCAGCAGTTACTTAGGAGTCAATCAGCCCCAGCATTTT.